The rows below give T cell receptor beta chains drawn from one sample of a study of OX40 agonist ivuxolimab in advanced cancers. Profiling relied on immunoSEQ multiplex PCR, and the TCRdb table lists in-frame clones only, not all of them. The data show roughly 60,000 clones, with around 84% seen just once and 2.1% held by the top ten. The sequences come from CD4+ or CD8+ T cells sorted from blood, collected in a trial of the OX40 agonist ivuxolimab. These TCRs come from an adult with an advanced solid tumor such as melanoma, head and neck, liver or kidney cancer. Both conserved end residues are part of each CDR3. Each record gives: clone size, V gene, J gene, D gene, CDR3 DNA, CDR3 protein. A D gene is named only where the DNA matches it firmly. The size field is filled for only some rows; it gives once, few, many or a size class.

abundance: NA; v_gene: TRBV6-5; j_gene: TRBJ1-3; d_gene: NA; CDR3nt: TGTGCCAGCAGTGCGCTTGGAAACACCATATATTTT; CDR3aa: CASSALGNTIYF
abundance: NA; v_gene: TRBV13; j_gene: TRBJ1-1; d_gene: NA; CDR3nt: TGTGCCAGCAGCTCCCCCCCCGGGGGGCGCATGGACACTGAAGCTTTCTTT; CDR3aa: CASSSPPGGRMDTEAFF
abundance: NA; v_gene: TRBV29-1; j_gene: TRBJ2-1; d_gene: TRBD1; CDR3nt: TGCAGCGTTGTGGCGACAGGGCTGTACAATGAGCAGTTCTTC; CDR3aa: CSVVATGLYNEQFF
abundance: few; v_gene: TRBV18; j_gene: TRBJ2-3; d_gene: NA; CDR3nt: TGTGCCAGCTCACCTACAGGAGGGCCAGATACGCAGTATTTT; CDR3aa: CASSPTGGPDTQYF
abundance: NA; v_gene: TRBV6-9; j_gene: TRBJ2-5; d_gene: NA; CDR3nt: TGTGCCAGCGGTTATAGCGGAGAGACCCAGTACTTC; CDR3aa: CASGYSGETQYF
abundance: once; v_gene: TRBV9; j_gene: TRBJ2-5; d_gene: NA; CDR3nt: TGTGCCAGCAGCGCTGGGACTTCCCAAGAGACCCAGTACTTC; CDR3aa: CASSAGTSQETQYF
abundance: NA; v_gene: TRBV10-2; j_gene: TRBJ2-5; d_gene: NA; CDR3nt: TGCGCCAGCAGTGAGTACGAGACCCAGTACTTC; CDR3aa: CASSEYETQYF
abundance: NA; v_gene: TRBV7-7; j_gene: TRBJ2-5; d_gene: TRBD2; CDR3nt: TGTGCTAGCAGCTTAGGAGGAGCGGGAGACCAAGAGACCCAGTACTTC; CDR3aa: CASSLGGAGDQETQYF
abundance: NA; v_gene: TRBV28; j_gene: TRBJ2-3; d_gene: TRBD2; CDR3nt: TGTGCCAGCCAGAGGGGCGGGAGGACAGATACGCAGTATTTT; CDR3aa: CASQRGGRTDTQYF
abundance: NA; v_gene: TRBV10-3; j_gene: TRBJ1-6; d_gene: NA; CDR3nt: TGTGCCATCGGGGGGGACCAGCCGAATTCACCCCTCCACTTT; CDR3aa: CAIGGDQPNSPLHF
abundance: NA; v_gene: TRBV28; j_gene: TRBJ1-2; d_gene: NA; CDR3nt: TGTGCCAGCAGTACTCACTCAGGGGTAGGTGGCTACACCTTC; CDR3aa: CASSTHSGVGGYTF
abundance: NA; v_gene: TRBV21-1; j_gene: TRBJ2-2; d_gene: NA; CDR3nt: TGTGCCAGCAGCAAGAGGGACAGCTTGAACACCGGGGAGCTGTTTTTT; CDR3aa: CASSKRDSLNTGELFF
abundance: once; v_gene: TRBV4-1; j_gene: TRBJ2-5; d_gene: TRBD1; CDR3nt: TGCGCCAGCAGCCAAGAAGCCAGGGGGCTGGGGACCCAGTACTTC; CDR3aa: CASSQEARGLGTQYF
abundance: few; v_gene: TRBV5-6; j_gene: TRBJ1-5; d_gene: TRBD1; CDR3nt: TGTGCCAGCAGCCTCGGACAGGGAGGGGACCAGCCCCAGCATTTT; CDR3aa: CASSLGQGGDQPQHF
abundance: NA; v_gene: TRBV28; j_gene: TRBJ2-2; d_gene: TRBD2; CDR3nt: TGTGCCAGCAGTCCCCAGGCGGGGGGGCGTATCGGGGAGCTGTTTTTT; CDR3aa: CASSPQAGGRIGELFF
abundance: NA; v_gene: TRBV27; j_gene: TRBJ1-5; d_gene: NA; CDR3nt: TGTGCCAGCAGTTTAATGGAGGGGCGGCAGCCCCAGCATTTT; CDR3aa: CASSLMEGRQPQHF
abundance: NA; v_gene: TRBV28; j_gene: TRBJ2-7; d_gene: NA; CDR3nt: TGTGCCAGCAGTTCTACTATCCCCTACGAGCAGTACTTC; CDR3aa: CASSSTIPYEQYF
abundance: NA; v_gene: TRBV5-4; j_gene: TRBJ2-7; d_gene: TRBD1; CDR3nt: TGTGCCAGCAGCCCTCGGGACAGGAGCTCCTACGAGCAGTACTTC; CDR3aa: CASSPRDRSSYEQYF
abundance: NA; v_gene: TRBV19; j_gene: TRBJ2-6; d_gene: NA; CDR3nt: TGTGCCAGTAGTATCCGCAGGGAAGGGGCCAACGTCCTGACTTTC; CDR3aa: CASSIRREGANVLTF
abundance: NA; v_gene: TRBV30; j_gene: TRBJ2-3; d_gene: TRBD1; CDR3nt: TGTGCCTGGGACAGGGGGCGCCCAGATACGCAGTATTTT; CDR3aa: CAWDRGRPDTQYF
abundance: NA; v_gene: TRBV28; j_gene: TRBJ2-1; d_gene: NA; CDR3nt: TGTGCCAGCAGTTTTAACTTCAGGTCTGGTGAGCAGTTCTTC; CDR3aa: CASSFNFRSGEQFF
abundance: NA; v_gene: TRBV5-1; j_gene: TRBJ1-3; d_gene: TRBD1; CDR3nt: TGCGCCAGCAGCTGGGGGACAGAAGGAAACACCATATATTTT; CDR3aa: CASSWGTEGNTIYF
abundance: NA; v_gene: TRBV21-1; j_gene: TRBJ2-1; d_gene: NA; CDR3nt: TGTGCCAGCAGCAAAGTAGCGACTAGCGGGTCCTACAATGAGCAGTTCTTC; CDR3aa: CASSKVATSGSYNEQFF
abundance: NA; v_gene: TRBV7-9; j_gene: TRBJ2-7; d_gene: NA; CDR3nt: TGTGCCAGCAGCTTAGCAGGGGGTGGGGACGAGCAGTACTTC; CDR3aa: CASSLAGGGDEQYF
abundance: NA; v_gene: TRBV18; j_gene: TRBJ2-6; d_gene: TRBD1; CDR3nt: TGTGCCAGCTCACCCGCCGGGACAGGGATCTCTGGGGCCAACGTCCTGACTTTC; CDR3aa: CASSPAGTGISGANVLTF
abundance: NA; v_gene: TRBV5-1; j_gene: TRBJ2-5; d_gene: NA; CDR3nt: TGCGCCAGCAGCCCCGGAGCATCTGCGGAGACCCAGTACTTC; CDR3aa: CASSPGASAETQYF
abundance: few; v_gene: TRBV7-9; j_gene: TRBJ2-2; d_gene: NA; CDR3nt: TGTGCCAGCAGCTTAGCCGGTAACACCGGGGAGCTGTTTTTT; CDR3aa: CASSLAGNTGELFF
abundance: few; v_gene: TRBV30; j_gene: TRBJ1-1; d_gene: NA; CDR3nt: TGTGCCTGGAGGGGAAACACAGGGAGTGAAGCTTTCTTT; CDR3aa: CAWRGNTGSEAFF
abundance: NA; v_gene: TRBV29-1; j_gene: TRBJ2-1; d_gene: TRBD2; CDR3nt: TGCAGCGTTGAGCGGGGGAGCTCCTACAATGAGCAGTTCTTC; CDR3aa: CSVERGSSYNEQFF
abundance: NA; v_gene: TRBV7-8; j_gene: TRBJ1-2; d_gene: TRBD1; CDR3nt: TGTGCCAGCAGCTTAACTCAGGGGGCCCGAGGCTACACCTTC; CDR3aa: CASSLTQGARGYTF
abundance: NA; v_gene: TRBV13; j_gene: TRBJ2-1; d_gene: NA; CDR3nt: TGTGCCAGCAGCTTAGCCCCCCTAGATGAGCAGTTCTTC; CDR3aa: CASSLAPLDEQFF
abundance: NA; v_gene: TRBV27; j_gene: TRBJ2-1; d_gene: NA; CDR3nt: TGTGCCAGCAGTTTAACACGGGAAACGGTTGAGCAGTTCTTC; CDR3aa: CASSLTRETVEQFF
abundance: NA; v_gene: TRBV27; j_gene: TRBJ2-1; d_gene: NA; CDR3nt: TGTGCCAGCAGTTTTAGTGGCGGATTCGATGAGCAGTTCTTC; CDR3aa: CASSFSGGFDEQFF
abundance: once; v_gene: TRBV2; j_gene: TRBJ2-1; d_gene: NA; CDR3nt: TGTGCCAGCAGTGTTAGCGGCCCCTCCTACAATGAGCAGTTCTTC; CDR3aa: CASSVSGPSYNEQFF
abundance: NA; v_gene: TRBV2; j_gene: TRBJ2-5; d_gene: TRBD2; CDR3nt: TGTGCCAGCAGACTCGGACTAGCGGGAGTACAAGAGACCCAGTACTTC; CDR3aa: CASRLGLAGVQETQYF
abundance: NA; v_gene: TRBV30; j_gene: TRBJ1-1; d_gene: NA; CDR3nt: TGTGCCTGGAGATTGCTCGGGACGGTGGGCACTGAAGCTTTCTTT; CDR3aa: CAWRLLGTVGTEAFF
abundance: NA; v_gene: TRBV6-1; j_gene: TRBJ2-3; d_gene: NA; CDR3nt: TGTGCCAGCAGTGAGATCTTTGGGGTTGCGAGCACAGATACGCAGTATTTT; CDR3aa: CASSEIFGVASTDTQYF
abundance: NA; v_gene: TRBV7-8; j_gene: TRBJ2-7; d_gene: TRBD2; CDR3nt: TGTGCCAGCAGCCCGGGACTAGCGGGTTACGAGCAGTACTTC; CDR3aa: CASSPGLAGYEQYF
abundance: NA; v_gene: TRBV29-1; j_gene: TRBJ2-3; d_gene: TRBD1; CDR3nt: TGCAGCGCCGAAGCTGGACAGGGGTTGCCAGATACGCAGTATTTT; CDR3aa: CSAEAGQGLPDTQYF
abundance: once; v_gene: TRBV6-1; j_gene: TRBJ1-6; d_gene: NA; CDR3nt: TGTGCCAGCTACATGGGGCATAATTCACCCCTCCACTTT; CDR3aa: CASYMGHNSPLHF
abundance: NA; v_gene: TRBV5-1; j_gene: TRBJ2-3; d_gene: NA; CDR3nt: TGCGCCAGCAGCTTGGATTCAGGAGGAGATACGCAGTATTTT; CDR3aa: CASSLDSGGDTQYF
abundance: NA; v_gene: TRBV14; j_gene: TRBJ2-2; d_gene: TRBD2; CDR3nt: TGTGCCAGCAACTGGGTCAGGCGGGAGGGACCAGACACCGGGGAGCTGTTTTTT; CDR3aa: CASNWVRREGPDTGELFF
abundance: NA; v_gene: TRBV19; j_gene: TRBJ1-5; d_gene: NA; CDR3nt: TGTGCCAGTAGTATAGACGAATCGGGGCCCCAGCATTTT; CDR3aa: CASSIDESGPQHF
abundance: NA; v_gene: TRBV30; j_gene: TRBJ1-2; d_gene: TRBD1; CDR3nt: TGTGCCTGGTTCAGGGGGGGGCGCGGCTATGGCTACACCTTC; CDR3aa: CAWFRGGRGYGYTF
abundance: few; v_gene: TRBV10-2; j_gene: TRBJ2-2; d_gene: TRBD2; CDR3nt: TGCGCCAGCAGTGACGCGCGGGAGTTTACCGGGGAGCTGTTTTTT; CDR3aa: CASSDAREFTGELFF
abundance: NA; v_gene: TRBV6-5; j_gene: TRBJ1-2; d_gene: NA; CDR3nt: TGTGCCAGCAGTTACGATTATTGGGAGGGCTACACCTTC; CDR3aa: CASSYDYWEGYTF
abundance: once; v_gene: TRBV7-2; j_gene: TRBJ1-5; d_gene: NA; CDR3nt: TGTGCCAGCAGTCTTAAGGGGGGCGGTCAGCCCCAGCATTTT; CDR3aa: CASSLKGGGQPQHF
abundance: NA; v_gene: TRBV19; j_gene: TRBJ2-7; d_gene: NA; CDR3nt: TGTGCCAGTAGCCTAACCCTCTCCGGGTATCCGGGCACTGCGGGCGAGCAGTACTTC; CDR3aa: CASSLTLSGYPGTAGEQYF
abundance: once; v_gene: TRBV7-2; j_gene: TRBJ1-5; d_gene: NA; CDR3nt: TGTGCCAGCAGCTTAATCGACAATCAGCCCCAGCATTTT; CDR3aa: CASSLIDNQPQHF
abundance: NA; v_gene: TRBV19; j_gene: TRBJ2-3; d_gene: TRBD2; CDR3nt: TGTGCCAGTAGTACCCTAGCGGGACGGCAGGATACGCAGTATTTT; CDR3aa: CASSTLAGRQDTQYF
abundance: NA; v_gene: TRBV14; j_gene: TRBJ2-1; d_gene: NA; CDR3nt: TGTGCCAGCAGCCAAGCGACGGGCGGCGGGGAGCAGTTCTTC; CDR3aa: CASSQATGGGEQFF
abundance: NA; v_gene: TRBV10-3; j_gene: TRBJ1-1; d_gene: NA; CDR3nt: TGTGCCACCAGGATGCTACAGGACTTTGAAGCTTTCTTT; CDR3aa: CATRMLQDFEAFF